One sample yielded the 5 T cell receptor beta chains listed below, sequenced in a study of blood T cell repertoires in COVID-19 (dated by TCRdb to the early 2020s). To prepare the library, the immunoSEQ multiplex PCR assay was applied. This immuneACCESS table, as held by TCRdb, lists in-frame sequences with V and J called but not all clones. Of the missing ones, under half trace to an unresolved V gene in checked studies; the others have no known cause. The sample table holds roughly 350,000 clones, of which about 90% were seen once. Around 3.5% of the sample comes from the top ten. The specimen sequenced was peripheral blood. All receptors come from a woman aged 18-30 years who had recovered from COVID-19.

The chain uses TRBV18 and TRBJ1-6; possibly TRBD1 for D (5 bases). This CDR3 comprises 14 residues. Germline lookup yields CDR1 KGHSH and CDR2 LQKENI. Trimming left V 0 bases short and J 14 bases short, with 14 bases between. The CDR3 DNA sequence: TGTGCCAGCTCACCACCGGAGGGGCCCGTGACCCTCCACTTT. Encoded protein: CASSPPEGPVTLHF.

DNA for the CDR3: TGCGCCAGCAGCCACCAGTATGGACTAGCCCCAGAGACCCAGTACTTC. Protein sequence: CASSHQYGLAPETQYF. The chain combines TRBV4-1 with TRBJ2-5; 8 bases line up with TRBD2. Germline V lookup: CDR1 MGHRA, CDR2 YSYEKL. CDR3 length: 16 residues. The V segment lost 3 bases and the J segment 4 bases; nucleotides outside the gene matches: 10.

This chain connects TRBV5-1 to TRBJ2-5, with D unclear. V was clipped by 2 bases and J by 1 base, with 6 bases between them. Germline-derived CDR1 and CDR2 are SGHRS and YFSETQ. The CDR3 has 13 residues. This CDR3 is CASSLSVQETQYF. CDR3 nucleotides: TGCGCCAGCAGCTTATCAGTCCAAGAGACCCAGTACTTC.

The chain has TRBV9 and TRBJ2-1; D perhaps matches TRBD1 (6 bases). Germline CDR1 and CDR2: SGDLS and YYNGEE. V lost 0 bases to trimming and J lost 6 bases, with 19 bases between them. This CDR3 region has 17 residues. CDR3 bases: TGTGCCAGCAGCGTAGAGGAGACTACCATGGGGGCCAATGAGCAGTTCTTC. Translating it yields CASSVEETTMGANEQFF.

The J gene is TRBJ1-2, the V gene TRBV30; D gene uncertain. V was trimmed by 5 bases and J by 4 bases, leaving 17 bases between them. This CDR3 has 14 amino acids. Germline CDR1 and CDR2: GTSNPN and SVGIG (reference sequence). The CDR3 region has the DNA TGTGCCTGGGGTACCGGTATGGGCTCCTATGGCTACACCTTC. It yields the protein CAWGTGMGSYGYTF.